The rows below give T cell receptor beta chains drawn from one sample of a study of blood T cells in healthy people across ages. In TCRdb, the 5' RACE reads were re-called with MiXCR into one record per CDR3 protein. The sample includes 850,000 to 950,000 distinct CDR3 sequences, more than 25% of them seen just once. The source material was blood. These receptors came from a woman at least 80 years old in good health. Each CDR3 is given with its conserved first and last residue. The D gene is left open where the match is weak. Only part of the rows carry a size: once, few, many, or a class if the clone is expanded.

clone_size	j_call	d_call	v_call	cdr3_aa	cdr3_nt
few	TRBJ1-1	.	TRBV6-5	CASSYSREAFF	TGTGCCAGCAGTTACTCCAGAGAAGCTTTCTTT
.	TRBJ2-3	.	TRBV6-4	CASSTTGLGGDTQYF	TGTGCCAGCAGCACCACCGGGCTCGGGGGAGATACGCAGTATTTT
.	TRBJ2-3	.	TRBV12-3/TRBV12-4	CASSSHLGPVRTDAQYF	TGTGCCAGCAGTAGCCATTTGGGGCCCGTGAGAACAGATGCGCAGTATTTT
many	TRBJ2-3	TRBD1	TRBV7-2	CASSPSTGAGTDTQYF	TGTGCCAGCAGCCCCTCCACAGGGGCGGGCACAGATACGCAGTATTTT
many	TRBJ2-5	TRBD1	TRBV18	CASSPKTGTETQYF	TGTGCCAGCTCACCAAAGACAGGGACGGAGACCCAGTACTTC
.	TRBJ2-7	TRBD1	TRBV9	CASSPHDRGYEQYF	TGTGCCAGCAGCCCCCACGACAGGGGATACGAGCAGTACTTC
.	TRBJ2-5	TRBD2	TRBV7-2	CASSLRYSGGRNEQYF	TGTGCCAGCAGCTTAAGGTATAGCGGGGGCCGTAATGAGCAGTACTTC
.	TRBJ2-5	.	TRBV4-1	CVSSQDTTMTQYF	TGCGTCAGCAGCCAAGACACTACCATGACCCAGTACTTC
many	TRBJ2-1	TRBD2	TRBV12-3/TRBV12-4	CASSFALAGYNEQFF	TGTGCCAGCAGTTTTGCACTAGCGGGCTACAATGAGCAGTTCTTC
many	TRBJ2-3	TRBD1	TRBV2	CASSRQGMDTQYF	TGTGCCAGCTCCCGACAGGGTATGGATACGCAGTATTTT
.	TRBJ2-3	.	TRBV12-5	CASGLRSGTDTQYF	TGTGCTAGTGGTTTAAGGAGCGGAACAGATACGCAGTATTTT
few	TRBJ2-3	.	TRBV11-2	CASSLELGESPGQYF	TGTGCCAGCAGCTTAGAATTGGGGGAGTCGCCAGGGCAGTATTTT
once	TRBJ1-1	.	TRBV20-1	CSARTTGNTEAFF	TGCAGTGCAAGAACGACAGGGAACACTGAAGCTTTCTTT
once	TRBJ1-2	TRBD1	TRBV6-1	CVSSPRTGAIYGYTF	TGTGTCAGCAGTCCTCGGACAGGGGCGATCTATGGCTACACCTTC
.	TRBJ2-5	TRBD1	TRBV20-1	CSATGTGEETQYF	TGCAGTGCAACCGGGACAGGGGAAGAGACCCAGTACTTC
many	TRBJ2-1	TRBD2	TRBV27	CASSHGTSGAYNEQFF	TGTGCCAGCAGTCACGGGACTAGCGGAGCTTACAATGAGCAGTTCTTC
few	TRBJ1-5	.	TRBV7-2	CASSLLPGLLGQPQHF	TGTGCCAGCAGCTTACTCCCAGGGCTGCTTGGTCAGCCCCAGCATTTT
many	TRBJ2-7	TRBD1	TRBV6-2/TRBV6-3	CASSTDRGGNEQYF	TGTGCCAGCAGTACAGACAGGGGGGGCAACGAGCAGTACTTC
many	TRBJ2-3	TRBD2	TRBV7-9	CASSRPGGGSTDTQYF	TGTGCCAGCAGCCGCCCTGGCGGGGGGAGCACAGATACGCAGTATTTT
.	TRBJ2-3	TRBD1	TRBV7-6	CASSKGQATDTQYF	TGTGCCAGCAGTAAGGGACAGGCAACGGATACGCAGTATTTT
.	TRBJ2-5	.	TRBV18	CASSPTGLKETQYF	TGTGCCAGCTCACCGACAGGCCTTAAAGAGACCCAGTACTTC
few	TRBJ2-1	.	TRBV6-1	CASSEAWGRAGQETQFF	TGTGCCAGCAGTGAAGCTTGGGGAAGGGCAGGCCAAGAGACCCAGTTCTTC
.	TRBJ1-3	.	TRBV7-6	CASSSIGRSSGNTIYF	TGTGCCAGCAGCTCGATCGGACGGAGCTCTGGAAACACCATATATTTT
.	TRBJ1-5	.	TRBV20-1	CSAKDSRANQPQHF	TGCAGTGCGAAGGACAGTCGGGCCAATCAGCCCCAGCATTTT
.	TRBJ2-3	.	TRBV9	CASSVGVSDTQYF	TGTGCCAGCAGCGTAGGAGTGTCAGATACGCAGTATTTT
.	TRBJ1-4	TRBD1	TRBV7-9	CASTRTGVNEKLFF	TGTGCCAGCACCCGGACAGGGGTGAATGAAAAACTGTTTTTT
few	TRBJ2-4	.	TRBV6-5	CASSKASVAKNIQYF	TGTGCCAGCAGTAAAGCCAGTGTAGCCAAAAACATTCAGTACTTC
few	TRBJ1-1	TRBD1	TRBV29-1	CSVGTGAGTEAFF	TGCAGCGTGGGGACAGGGGCGGGGACTGAAGCTTTCTTT
many	TRBJ2-1	TRBD2	TRBV27	CASSPAGNNEQFF	TGTGCCAGCAGTCCAGCGGGGAACAATGAGCAGTTCTTC
.	TRBJ2-1	.	TRBV6-2/TRBV6-3	CASSLSGFSSYNEQFF	TGTGCCAGCAGTTTGAGTGGATTTAGCTCCTACAATGAGCAGTTCTTC
.	TRBJ1-1	.	TRBV6-1	CASIITGALVGTEAFF	TGTGCCAGCATCATTACAGGTGCCCTAGTAGGTACTGAAGCTTTCTTT